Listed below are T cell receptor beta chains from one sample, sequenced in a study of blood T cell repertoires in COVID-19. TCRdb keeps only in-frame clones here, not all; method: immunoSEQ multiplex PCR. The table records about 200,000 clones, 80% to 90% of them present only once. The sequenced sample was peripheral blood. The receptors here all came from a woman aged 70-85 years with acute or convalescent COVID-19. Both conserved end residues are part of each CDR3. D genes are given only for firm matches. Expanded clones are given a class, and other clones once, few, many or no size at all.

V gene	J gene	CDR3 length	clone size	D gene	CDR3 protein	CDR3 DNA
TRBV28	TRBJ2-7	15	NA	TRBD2	CASRPSGAGGYEQYF	TGTGCCAGCAGGCCCTCCGGGGCGGGAGGATACGAGCAGTACTTC
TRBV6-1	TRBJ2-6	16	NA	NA	CASSGPTGTGANVLTF	TGTGCCAGCAGTGGGCCTACAGGGACTGGGGCCAACGTCCTGACTTTC
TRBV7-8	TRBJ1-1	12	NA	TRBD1	CASSPRQGRAFF	TGTGCCAGCAGCCCCAGACAGGGTCGAGCTTTCTTT
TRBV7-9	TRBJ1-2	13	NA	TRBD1	CASSLGQGYGYTF	TGTGCCAGCAGCCTAGGACAGGGCTATGGCTACACCTTC
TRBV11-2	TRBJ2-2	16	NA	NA	CASSLAPGSLAGELFF	TGTGCCAGCAGCTTGGCTCCGGGGTCCCTCGCCGGGGAGCTGTTTTTT
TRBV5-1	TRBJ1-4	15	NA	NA	CASSIQGATNEKLFF	TGCGCCAGCAGCATCCAGGGTGCAACTAATGAAAAACTGTTTTTT
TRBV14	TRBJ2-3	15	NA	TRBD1	CASSQDRVSTDTQYF	TGTGCCAGCAGCCAGGACAGGGTCAGCACAGATACGCAGTATTTT
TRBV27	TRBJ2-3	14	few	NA	CASSFRGVTDTQYF	TGTGCCAGCAGTTTCAGGGGAGTCACAGATACGCAGTATTTT
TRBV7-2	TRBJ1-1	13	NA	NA	CASSRQVNTEAFF	TGTGCCAGCAGCAGACAGGTGAACACTGAAGCTTTCTTT
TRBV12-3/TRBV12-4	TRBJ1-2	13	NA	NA	CASSPRLNYGYTF	TGTGCCAGCAGTCCCCGACTTAACTATGGCTACACCTTC
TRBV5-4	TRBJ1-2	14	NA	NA	CASSLDSSNYGYTF	TGTGCCAGCAGCCTGGACAGTTCTAACTATGGCTACACCTTC
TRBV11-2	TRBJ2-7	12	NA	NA	CASSLDQGPQYF	TGTGCCAGCAGCTTAGACCAGGGGCCCCAGTACTTC
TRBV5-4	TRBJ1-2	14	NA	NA	CASSLEHRVGGYTF	TGTGCCAGCAGCTTGGAACACAGGGTGGGCGGCTACACCTTC
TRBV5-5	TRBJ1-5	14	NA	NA	CASSTDTSNQPQHF	TGTGCCAGCAGCACGGACACAAGCAATCAGCCCCAGCATTTT
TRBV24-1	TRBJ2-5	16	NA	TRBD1	CATSDPGQGQKETQYF	TGTGCCACCAGTGATCCGGGACAGGGTCAGAAAGAGACCCAGTACTTC
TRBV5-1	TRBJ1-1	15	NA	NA	CASSLEGNLNTEAFF	TGCGCCAGCAGCTTGGAGGGGAACCTGAACACTGAAGCTTTCTTT
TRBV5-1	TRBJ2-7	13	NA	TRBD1	CASSNRQGIEQYF	TGCGCCAGCAGCAACCGACAGGGGATCGAGCAGTACTTC
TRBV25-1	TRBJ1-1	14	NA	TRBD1	CASSEAGGRIEAFF	TGTGCCAGCAGTGAGGCAGGGGGTCGGATTGAAGCTTTCTTT
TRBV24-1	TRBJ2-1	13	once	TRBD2	CATRTSGSYEQFF	TGTGCCACCAGGACTAGCGGGAGCTATGAGCAGTTCTTC
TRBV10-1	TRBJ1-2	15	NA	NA	CASSTVGQGRYGYTF	TGCGCCAGCTCTACGGTCGGGCAGGGGCGGTATGGCTACACCTTC
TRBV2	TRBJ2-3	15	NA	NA	CASSTTGPGTDTQYF	TGTGCCAGCAGTACCACAGGGCCGGGCACAGATACGCAGTATTTT
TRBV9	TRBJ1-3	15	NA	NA	CASSVEQVSGNTIYF	TGTGCCAGCAGCGTAGAACAGGTCTCTGGAAACACCATATATTTT
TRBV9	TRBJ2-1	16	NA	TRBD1	CASSVATGTVSNEQFF	TGTGCCAGCAGCGTAGCTACGGGGACAGTCTCCAATGAGCAGTTCTTC
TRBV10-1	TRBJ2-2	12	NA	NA	CASSESTGELFF	TGCGCCAGCAGTGAGTCGACTGGGGAGCTGTTTTTT
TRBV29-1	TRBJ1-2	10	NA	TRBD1	CSVQGAGYTF	TGCAGCGTCCAGGGGGCTGGCTACACCTTC
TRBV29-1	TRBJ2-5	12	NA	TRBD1	CSAGQGTETQYF	TGCAGCGCTGGACAGGGGACAGAGACCCAGTACTTC
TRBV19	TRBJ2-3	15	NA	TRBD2	CASSIAGAGADTQYF	TGTGCCAGTAGTATAGCAGGAGCGGGAGCCGATACGCAGTATTTT
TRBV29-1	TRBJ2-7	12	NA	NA	CSGQGQEYEQYF	TGCAGCGGGCAGGGGCAAGAGTACGAGCAGTACTTC
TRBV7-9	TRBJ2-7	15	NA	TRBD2	CASSFGLARVFEQYF	TGTGCCAGCAGCTTCGGACTAGCGCGAGTATTTGAGCAGTACTTC
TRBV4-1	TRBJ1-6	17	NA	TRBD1	CASSYGQGVTGNSPLHF	TGCGCCAGCAGCTACGGACAGGGGGTAACCGGGAATTCACCCCTCCACTTT
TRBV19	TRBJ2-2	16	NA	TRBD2	CASDSSGRAGTGELFF	TGTGCCAGCGATTCTAGCGGGAGGGCCGGGACCGGGGAGCTGTTTTTT
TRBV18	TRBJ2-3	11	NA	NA	CASSHGMTQYF	TGTGCCAGCTCACACGGGATGACGCAGTATTTT
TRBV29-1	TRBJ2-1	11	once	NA	CSVGQSNEQFF	TGCAGCGTTGGACAGTCCAATGAGCAGTTCTTC
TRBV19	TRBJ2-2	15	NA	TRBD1	CASSIQGANTGELFF	TGTGCCAGTAGTATCCAGGGGGCGAACACCGGGGAGCTGTTTTTT
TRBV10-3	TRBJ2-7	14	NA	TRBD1	CAISEDRGAYEQYF	TGTGCCATCAGTGAGGACAGGGGGGCCTACGAGCAGTACTTC
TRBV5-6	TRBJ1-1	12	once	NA	CASSLPSTEAFF	TGTGCCAGCAGCTTGCCGAGCACTGAAGCTTTCTTT
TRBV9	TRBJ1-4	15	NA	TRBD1	CASSIDRGSNEKLFF	TGTGCCAGCAGCATCGACAGGGGGTCTAATGAAAAACTGTTTTTT
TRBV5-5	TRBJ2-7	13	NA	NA	CASSLFASYEQYF	TGTGCCAGCAGCTTGTTCGCGTCCTACGAGCAGTACTTC
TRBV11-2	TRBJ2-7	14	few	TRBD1	CASNKGAAHVEQYF	TGTGCCAGCAACAAGGGGGCCGCTCACGTCGAGCAGTACTTC
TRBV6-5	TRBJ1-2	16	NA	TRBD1	CASSYGVSGGTSGYTF	TGTGCCAGCAGTTATGGTGTGTCAGGGGGTACATCTGGCTACACCTTC